The 16 T cell receptor beta chains below come from one sample, sequenced in a study of blood T cell repertoires in COVID-19. Generated by immunoSEQ multiplex PCR, the TCRdb table keeps only in-frame clones and is missing some. The sample has 250,000 to 350,000 clones, 88% seen once; the top ten hold approximately 8.5%. The sequenced sample was peripheral blood. These receptors were obtained from a man younger than 30 with active or convalescent COVID-19.

The J gene is TRBJ2-1, the V gene TRBV1; TRBD2, the table's D call, was not compared with the DNA. TRBV1 is recorded as a pseudogene. The CDR3 contains 19 residues. CDR3 in amino acids: CTSSQDGGSAIPDYNEQFF. The CDR3 bases are TGCACCAGCAGCCAAGATGGGGGGTCGGCGATTCCGGATTACAATGAGCAGTTCTTC.

V gene TRBV6-6 combines with J gene TRBJ2-1; TRBD1 matches at 8 bases. The germline V gene has CDR1 MNHNY and CDR2 SVGAGI (reference sequence). There are 16 residues in the CDR3. Unmatched junction bases numbered 6, after V lost 2 bases and J lost 3 bases. CDR3 in amino acids: CASSYATGTGYNEQFF. CDR3 nucleotide sequence: TGTGCCAGCAGTTACGCGACCGGGACAGGCTACAATGAGCAGTTCTTC.

The chain uses TRBV10-2 and TRBJ2-7, with D maybe TRBD1 (5 bases). V lost 6 bases, J lost 0 bases, and 12 bases lay in between. This CDR3 has 14 amino acids. Germline CDR1 and CDR2: WSHSY and SAAADI. CDR3 sequence (DNA): TGCGCCAGCAGGCAAGGGGCGACCTCCTACGAGCAGTACTTC. Amino acid sequence: CASRQGATSYEQYF.

The chain carries TRBV6-4 and TRBJ2-1; the D gene is possibly TRBD1 (6 bases). The germline V gene has CDR1 MRHNA and CDR2 SNTAGT. The CDR3 runs 15 residues. Trimming removed 3 bases at V and 4 bases at J, with 13 bases between. The CDR3 DNA reads TGTGCCAGCAGTGATATGGGGGCGCCTTACAATGAGCAGTTCTTC. Its protein is CASSDMGAPYNEQFF.

This rearrangement joins TRBV7-9 to TRBJ1-1; D is ambiguous. Germline V lookup: CDR1 SEHNR, CDR2 FQNEAQ (reference sequence). The CDR3 covers 9 residues. Trimming stripped 8 bases from V and 7 bases from J, with 5 bases between. The CDR3 is CASGLEAFF. The CDR3 coding sequence is TGTGCCAGCGGGCTTGAAGCTTTCTTT.

The gene calls are TRBV7-9 and TRBJ2-7, with 8 bases fitting TRBD1. The trim removed 5 bases at V and 2 bases at J, leaving 5 bases unmatched. The CDR3 length is 14 residues. The germline V gene encodes CDR1 SEHNR and CDR2 FQNEAQ (reference sequence). CDR3 residues: CASSHRDRTYEQYF. The DNA of the CDR3 is TGTGCCAGCAGCCATCGGGACAGGACCTACGAGCAGTACTTC.

This clone was counted once. The V gene is TRBV27, the J gene TRBJ1-2, with 7 bases that match TRBD1. The CDR3 extends over 15 amino acids. V lost 3 bases to trimming and J lost 6 bases; unmatched junction nucleotides: 10. Germline-derived CDR1 and CDR2 are MNHEY and SMNVEV (reference sequence). DNA of the CDR3: TGTGCCAGCAGTTTGACCCCGACAGGGAGCCATGGCTACACCTTC. This sequence encodes CASSLTPTGSHGYTF.

The table lists this clone with a count of one. The chain is built from TRBV19 and TRBJ1-2, with TRBD1 matching over 8 bases. The CDR3 sequence is 13 residues long. CDR1 LNHDA and CDR2 SQIVND come from the germline V gene (reference sequence). After removal of 6 bases from V and 3 bases from J, the junction contained 3 bases not matched to a gene. CDR3 residues: CASSGQGDYGYTF. CDR3 sequence (DNA): TGTGCCAGTAGCGGACAGGGCGACTATGGCTACACCTTC.

The V and J genes are TRBV19 and TRBJ2-2; D unresolved. V was clipped by 6 bases and J by 5 bases, with 13 bases between them. This CDR3 comprises 14 residues. CDR1 and CDR2 from the germline V gene are LNHDA and SQIVND (reference sequence). DNA for the CDR3: TGTGCCAGTAGAAATGGAGAGAAGACCGGGGAGCTGTTTTTT. Encoded protein: CASRNGEKTGELFF.

This clone was seen a single time. This chain uses TRBV3-1 (or the pseudogene TRBV3-2) with TRBJ2-1; maybe TRBD1 (7 bases). CDR1 and CDR2 from the germline V gene are LGHDT and YNNKEL (reference sequence). V was pared by 4 bases and J by 5 bases, with 12 bases between. CDR3 size: 14 residues. The CDR3 loop reads CASSRGDSNNEQFF. DNA of the CDR3: TGTGCCAGCAGCCGGGGGGACAGTAACAATGAGCAGTTCTTC.

This chain uses TRBV6-6 with TRBJ1-1; D not certain. This CDR3 is 13 amino acids long. V lost 5 bases, J lost 0 bases, and 7 bases lay in between. Germline V gene data show CDR1 as MNHNY and CDR2 as SVGAGI (reference sequence). CDR3 amino acids: CASSAAVNTEAFF. The DNA for the CDR3 is TGTGCCAGCAGTGCCGCAGTGAACACTGAAGCTTTCTTT.

The chain combines TRBV5-1 with TRBJ1-5, with D tentatively TRBD1 (5 bases). V gave up 5 bases and J gave up 4 bases, with 13 bases separating them. The germline V gene encodes CDR1 SGHRS and CDR2 YFSETQ. The CDR3 totals 14 residues. CDR3: CASRPGDANQPQHF. In DNA form, the CDR3 reads TGCGCCAGCAGACCGGGGGACGCAAATCAGCCCCAGCATTTT. Full variable domain (rest looked up from reference TRBV5-1 and TRBJ1-5): KAGVTQTPRYLIKTRGQQVTLSCSPISGHRSVSWYQQTPGQGLQFLFEYFSETQRNKGNFPGRFSGRQFSNSRSEMNVSTLELGDSALYLCASRPGDANQPQHFGDGTRLSIL.

The V call is TRBV4-2, the J call TRBJ2-5; 14 bases match TRBD2. Germline V gives CDR1 LGHNA, CDR2 YNFKEQ. The CDR3 is made up of 17 amino acids. V shed 1 base and J 5 bases; nucleotides not matched to a gene: 6. The CDR3 coding sequence is TGTGCCAGCAGCCAAGGAATGACTAGCGGGGGGGTGGAGACCCAGTACTTC. Its translation is CASSQGMTSGGVETQYF.

The CDR3 DNA is TGTGCCAGCAGCGTAGGAGGGACACCGGGCACCGGCTACACCTTC. Residues: CASSVGGTPGTGYTF. The chain carries TRBV9 and TRBJ1-2; tentatively, D is TRBD1 (6 bases). Trimming took 0 bases from V and 8 from J, leaving 17 bases between them. CDR1 and CDR2 (germline): SGDLS, YYNGEE. There are 15 residues in the CDR3.

V is TRBV6-2 or TRBV6-3 and J is TRBJ2-2, with a possible D match to TRBD1 (6 bases). This CDR3 region has 16 residues. V was cut by 1 base and J by 7 bases, with 16 bases left in between. The germline gives CDR1 MNHEY, CDR2 SVGEGT. The CDR3 DNA sequence: TGTGCCAGCAGTTACTGGATGTCTCAGGGGATCGGGGAGCTGTTTTTT. Translating gives CASSYWMSQGIGELFF.

The rearrangement joins TRBV3-1 (or the pseudogene TRBV3-2) to TRBJ1-1; D remains ambiguous. Trimming removed 4 bases from V and 4 bases from J, with 13 bases in between. Germline V gene data show CDR1 as LGHDT and CDR2 as YNNKEL (reference sequence). This CDR3 contains 14 residues. The CDR3 nucleotides are TGTGCCAGCAGCCGGGTCTCTGGCGGCACTGAAGCTTTCTTT. It encodes CASSRVSGGTEAFF.